This T cell receptor beta chain was profiled in a study of cytomegalovirus exposure and HLA in healthy donors. The CDR3 is 14 residues long. Germline V lookup: CDR1 SGHDT, CDR2 YYEEEE. Between the trimmed V and J ends, which lost 6 bases and 2 bases, there was a span of 9 bases. Primers: 60 Vbeta forward and 13 Jbeta reverse. Original processing notes: Per a later analysis, the number of unique TCR beta chains was around 80 million, of which roughly 11 million were shared. Sequenced by immunoSEQ multiplex PCR; TCRdb stores in-frame clones only, minus some. For V, J and clone size, that table is used; D and trimming come from the DNA. Of under 250,000 clones in the sample, 85% were seen once. This clone appeared a single time.

The sequenced material came from PBMCs. V usage is TRBV5-6 and J usage is TRBJ2-6; D unclear. This receptor was identified in a woman in her forties or fifties in good health and CMV-seronegative. The CDR3 loop is CASTLSPGANVLTF. The CDR3 DNA follows: TGTGCCAGCACCCTGAGCCCTGGGGCCAACGTCCTGACTTTC. The whole variable domain, filled in from reference TRBV5-6 and TRBJ2-6, reads DAGVTQSPTHLIKTRGQQVTLRCSPKSGHDTVSWYQQALGQGPQFIFQYYEEEERQRGNFPDRFSGHQFPNYSSELNVNALLLGDSALYLCASTLSPGANVLTFGAGSRLTVL.